This TCR beta chain was sequenced in a study of cytomegalovirus exposure and HLA in healthy donors. In its sample, this clone was seen a few times. Its cognate antigen is unknown. This CDR3 is built from 16 residues. Per the germline V gene, CDR1 is MNHNS and CDR2 is SASEGT. V shed 2 bases and J 3 bases; nucleotides not matched to a gene: 9. Study-level findings and limits: A later analysis reportedly identified an Asian-associated ancestry cluster as carrying fewer N-insertions than the 666-donor mean. The authors excluded some V segments, including TRBV6-2 and TRBV6-3, as indistinguishable.

Both 60 Vbeta primers and 13 Jbeta primers went into the PCR. The table came from immunoSEQ multiplex PCR; TCRdb's copy has only in-frame clones and leaves some out. The table has 120,000 or so clones, roughly 86% seen once. The sequence came from a man between 18 and 29 years old in good health and CMV-seronegative. The rearrangement links TRBV6-1 to TRBJ2-5; 7 bases match TRBD2. Sequences were obtained from PBMCs. The CDR3 bases are TGTGCCAGCAGTGAATGGACTAGTTTTTTGAAAGAGACCCAGTACTTC. Residues: CASSEWTSFLKETQYF.